This T cell receptor beta chain was identified in a study of beta chain features in type 1 diabetes. Study-level background: Across every sample, approximately 110,000,000 sorted cells were examined in total.

This clone was seen a handful of times. The antigen is unknown. The CDR3 length is 18 residues. Study conclusions and caveats: Type 1 diabetes patients had VDJ junctions that carried fewer insertions and more deletions. Cells with high TCR expression could be over-represented by cDNA sequencing.

Expressed TCRB transcripts were sequenced, since all the RNA that had been isolated was reverse transcribed. Deep immunoSEQ sequencing covered naive, central memory and regulatory T cell samples. TCRdb's table, derived via immunoSEQ multiplex PCR, lists solely in-frame clones and lacks some. The repertoire consists of about 900,000 clones, with roughly 17% occurring once and the leading ten covering around 0.02%. V and J are TRBV21-1 and TRBJ2-7; the D call in the table, TRBD1, was not verified against the DNA. TRBV21-1 is a pseudogene. The receptor was isolated from a woman younger than 30 in good health. The sequenced sample was naive CD4+ T cells from blood. The CDR3 sequence: CASRKIPTSRGEAYEQYF. The CDR3 DNA reads TGTGCCAGCAGAAAAATCCCTACTTCCAGGGGAGAGGCCTACGAGCAGTACTTC.